Each of the 23 T cell receptor beta chains below was sequenced from the same sample in a study of T cells in narcolepsy listed by TCRdb under 2018. The method was the immunoSEQ multiplex PCR assay. TCRdb carries this immuneACCESS record with in-frame sequences only. Its versions omit some clonotypes, under half of them owing to an unresolved V gene in the studies checked, with the rest unexplained. Here the sample has 20,000 to 25,000 clones; 85% occur a single time. The ten largest clones take up more than 8.5% of the sample. Sequencing input: memory (CD45RA-) CD4+ T cells from blood. The cell subset or site label here, explained by the study, means: memory T cells sorted ex vivo from peripheral blood. These receptors were collected from a human donor in good health.

The chain uses TRBV28 and TRBJ2-4, with D perhaps matching TRBD2 (5 bases). In germline, CDR1 is MDHEN, CDR2 SYDVKM. V lost 5 bases, J lost 1 base, and 18 bases lay in between. CDR3 length: 17 amino acids. CDR3 region: CASSPGYKLVAKNIQYF. CDR3 in DNA: TGTGCCAGCAGTCCGGGGTATAAATTGGTGGCCAAAAACATTCAGTACTTC.

The chain joins TRBV28 to TRBJ2-1; D could derive from TRBD1 or TRBD2 (5 bases each). Between the trimmed V and J ends, which lost 1 base and 5 bases, there was a span of 12 bases. CDR1 MDHEN and CDR2 SYDVKM come from the germline V gene. The CDR3 consists of 15 residues. This CDR3 is CASSLSSQGDNEQFF. The CDR3 nucleotides are TGTGCCAGCAGTTTATCGAGTCAGGGAGACAATGAGCAGTTCTTC.

V and J are TRBV30 and TRBJ2-1; 8 nucleotides match TRBD2. The germline CDR1 and CDR2 sequences are GTSNPN and SVGIG (reference sequence). V lost 4 bases, J lost 4 bases, and 9 bases stayed unmatched. CDR3 size: 15 residues. The CDR3 DNA sequence: TGTGCCTGGACTTCCCCCGGACTAGCTTACAATGAGCAGTTCTTC. Protein: CAWTSPGLAYNEQFF.

The chain employs TRBV27 and TRBJ1-1; D gene ambiguous. CDR3 size: 15 residues. Germline CDR1 is MNHEY and CDR2 is SMNVEV (reference sequence). Trimming left V 1 base short and J 3 bases short, with 12 bases between. CDR3 region: CASSLLRAGHTEAFF. CDR3 coding DNA: TGTGCCAGCAGTTTATTGAGGGCAGGTCACACTGAAGCTTTCTTT.

The rearrangement joins TRBV6-5 to TRBJ1-1, with D perhaps matching TRBD1 (6 bases). Germline V gene sequence: CDR1 MNHEY, CDR2 SVGAGI. V was shortened by 4 bases and J by 6 bases, with 15 bases between the two germline ends. The CDR3 has 14 amino acids. The CDR3 DNA reads TGTGCCAGCAGTTGGTCCGGGGGCCCGTCTGAAGCTTTCTTT. The encoded protein is CASSWSGGPSEAFF.

The chain links TRBV12-5 to TRBJ2-3; no definite D call. V lost 1 base and J 7 bases, leaving 6 bases between the germline ends. Germline V gene data show CDR1 as LGHNT and CDR2 as FRNRAP. This CDR3 spans 12 amino acids. The CDR3 nucleotides read TGTGCTAGTGGTTTGGATGGGAATACGCAGTATTTT. It specifies CASGLDGNTQYF.

J is TRBJ1-6 and V is TRBV10-2, with TRBD1 matching 7 bases. The V gene end was trimmed by 5 bases and the J gene end by 7 bases; junction bases not matched to a gene: 8. This CDR3 contains 15 residues. Germline CDR1 and CDR2: WSHSY and SAAADI. The CDR3 here is CASSPAGGLNSPLHF. The CDR3 coding sequence is TGCGCCAGCAGTCCCGCAGGGGGTCTAAATTCACCCCTCCACTTT.

This sequence joins TRBV27 and TRBJ2-2, with D perhaps matching TRBD2 (6 bases). CDR1 is MNHEY, CDR2 SMNVEV, per germline (reference sequence). The CDR3 totals 15 residues. V shed 2 bases and J shed 4 bases, with 11 bases lying between them. CDR3 coding DNA: TGTGCCAGCAGTTTAGGTTCGACTAGCACCGGGGAGCTGTTTTTT. It is translated as CASSLGSTSTGELFF.

The chain recombines TRBV6-5 with TRBJ2-1; D gene unclear. V shed 4 bases and J shed 4 bases, with 11 bases lying between them. The germline CDR1 and CDR2 sequences are MNHEY and SVGAGI. The CDR3 totals 14 residues. The CDR3 here is CASSSPGSYNEQFF. The CDR3 nucleotides read TGTGCCAGCAGTTCCCCCGGGTCATACAATGAGCAGTTCTTC.

The chain carries TRBV19 and TRBJ2-3; D not certain. The length of the CDR3 is 13 residues. V lost 3 bases to trimming and J lost 3 bases, with 7 bases between them. The germline CDR1 and CDR2 sequences are LNHDA and SQIVND (reference sequence). CDR3 in DNA: TGTGCCAGTAGTATTTTAGGGACAGATACGCAGTATTTT. It encodes CASSILGTDTQYF. Based on the CDR3 plus reference TRBV19 and TRBJ2-3, the full variable domain is DGGITQSPKYLFRKEGQNVTLSCEQNLNHDAMYWYRQDPGQGLRLIYYSQIVNDFQKGDIAEGYSVSREKKESFPLTVTSAQKNPTAFYLCASSILGTDTQYFGPGTRLTVL.

The genes are TRBV4-1 and TRBJ2-1, with 9 bases identical to TRBD1. The V gene end was trimmed by 2 bases and the J gene end by 0 bases; junction bases not matched to a gene: 2. The CDR3 spans 16 residues. Germline CDR1 reads MGHRA; CDR2 reads YSYEKL. The CDR3 region has the DNA TGCGCCAGCAGCCAAAGGACAGGGGACTCCTACAATGAGCAGTTCTTC. Translated, it gives CASSQRTGDSYNEQFF.

Points on this clone: A junction end diverges from the germline sequence, so it may reflect a read error. The gene calls are TRBV10-2 and TRBJ1-5; D unclear. This CDR3 contains 15 residues. Germline CDR1 is WSHSY and CDR2 is SAAADI. The DNA for the CDR3 is TGTGCCATCAGTGTCGGAGAATACAGCAATCAGCCCCAGCATTTT. It specifies CAISVGEYSNQPQHF.

The table lists this clone with a count of one. The chain employs TRBV30 and TRBJ2-1; 8 nucleotides line up with TRBD1. This CDR3 contains 13 residues. CDR1 and CDR2 from the germline V gene are GTSNPN and SVGIG (reference sequence). V trimming: 2 bases; J trimming: 9 bases; junction bases outside the gene matches: 6. CDR3 sequence (DNA): TGTGCCTGGAGTAAAACAGGGGGAAGTGAGCAGTTCTTC. Protein: CAWSKTGGSEQFF. Using reference TRBV30 and TRBJ2-1 for the parts outside the CDR3, the full variable domain is SQTIHQWPATLVQPVGSPLSLECTVEGTSNPNLYWYRQAAGRGLQLLFYSVGIGQISSEVPQNLSASRPQDRQFILSSKKLLLSDSGFYLCAWSKTGGSEQFFGPGTRLTVL.

The chain couples TRBV6-5 to TRBJ2-7, with D uncertain. V shed 8 bases and J shed 2 bases, with 10 bases lying between them. Germline CDR1 MNHEY, CDR2 SVGAGI. CDR3 length equals 12 residues. The CDR3 DNA sequence: TGTGCCAGCGCCGAGTTGCCCTACGAGCAGTACTTC. Encoded protein: CASAELPYEQYF.

The gene calls are TRBV10-3 and TRBJ2-3; D remains ambiguous. V was pared by 6 bases and J by 4 bases, with 11 bases between. CDR1 and CDR2 (germline): ENHRY, SYGVKD. The CDR3 is 13 amino acids. The CDR3: CAISVAVPDTQYF. CDR3 bases: TGTGCCATCAGCGTGGCTGTACCAGATACGCAGTATTTT.

The gene calls are TRBV2 and TRBJ2-1; 7 nucleotides match TRBD1. Germline V gives CDR1 SNHLY, CDR2 FYNNEI. CDR3 length: 14 residues. The junction had 7 bases not matched to a gene; V was cut back by 2 bases and J by 9 bases. CDR3 sequence: CASSEIHRGGEQFF. DNA of the CDR3: TGTGCCAGCAGTGAAATACACAGGGGTGGTGAGCAGTTCTTC. The complete variable domain, with remaining parts taken from reference TRBV2 and TRBJ2-1, reads EPEVTQTPSHQVTQMGQEVILRCVPISNHLYFYWYRQILGQKVEFLVSFYNNEISEKSEIFDDQFSVERPDGSNFTLKIRSTKLEDSAMYFCASSEIHRGGEQFFGPGTRLTVL.

This rearrangement joins TRBV11-1 to TRBJ1-1; D call uncertain. CDR3 length: 11 amino acids. Trimming pared 3 bases from V and 2 bases from J, leaving 1 base between. Per germline, CDR1 SGHAT and CDR2 FQDESV (reference sequence). For the CDR3, the DNA is TGTGCCAGCAGCTTTAACACTGAAGCTTTCTTT. Encoded protein: CASSFNTEAFF.

This clone was observed a handful of times. The chain uses TRBV5-5 and TRBJ1-4; tentative D call: TRBD1 (6 bases). Between the trimmed V and J ends, which lost 1 base and 5 bases, there was a span of 12 bases. CDR1 and CDR2 (germline): SGHKS, YYEKEE (reference sequence). CDR3 length equals 15 residues. The CDR3: CASSLNTGPNEKLFF. As DNA, the CDR3 is TGTGCCAGCAGCTTGAATACAGGGCCCAATGAAAAACTGTTTTTT.

The V and J genes are TRBV14 and TRBJ1-1; 9 positions match TRBD1. V lost 4 bases and J lost 4; bases outside the gene matches: 4. The germline CDR1 and CDR2 sequences are SGHDN and FVKESK. There are 14 residues in the CDR3. The chain's CDR3 is CASSPTGGRTEAFF. The CDR3 nucleotides read TGTGCCAGCAGCCCCACAGGGGGCCGCACTGAAGCTTTCTTT.

V and J are TRBV14 and TRBJ2-2; TRBD1 agrees at 9 bases. Per the germline V gene, CDR1 is SGHDN and CDR2 is FVKESK. The junction had 11 bases not matched to a gene; V was cut back by 5 bases and J by 7 bases. The CDR3 totals 16 residues. The DNA of the CDR3 is TGTGCCAGCAGCGAAAAGGGACAGGGAAGAGGCGGGGAGCTGTTTTTT. Translated, it gives CASSEKGQGRGGELFF.

The chain recombines TRBV19 with TRBJ1-1, with a weak D call TRBD1 (6 bases). Per the germline V gene, CDR1 is LNHDA and CDR2 is SQIVND (reference sequence). Deletions cut 5 bases from V and 3 bases from J, with 13 bases between. CDR3 size: 14 residues. In nucleotides, the CDR3 is TGTGCCAGTAGTGACTACAGGGCGGACACTGAAGCTTTCTTT. Its translation is CASSDYRADTEAFF.

This clone was detected once. The chain employs TRBV11-3 and TRBJ2-1; 12 bases align to TRBD2. V gave up 4 bases and J gave up 5 bases; unmatched junction bases: 3. The CDR3 is 15 amino acids. In germline, CDR1 is SGHNT, CDR2 YENEEA. CDR3 protein: CASSSRLAGDNEQFF. The CDR3 bases are TGTGCCAGCAGCTCCCGACTAGCGGGAGACAATGAGCAGTTCTTC.

The chain links TRBV4-3 to TRBJ2-3, with 8 bases lining up with TRBD2. Per the germline V gene, CDR1 is LGHNA and CDR2 is YSLEER. The CDR3 loop spans 14 amino acids. V gave up 3 bases and J gave up 4 bases; unmatched junction bases: 3. The CDR3 DNA is TGCGCCAGCAGCCAGGGACTAGAGGCAGATACGCAGTATTTT. Its protein is CASSQGLEADTQYF.